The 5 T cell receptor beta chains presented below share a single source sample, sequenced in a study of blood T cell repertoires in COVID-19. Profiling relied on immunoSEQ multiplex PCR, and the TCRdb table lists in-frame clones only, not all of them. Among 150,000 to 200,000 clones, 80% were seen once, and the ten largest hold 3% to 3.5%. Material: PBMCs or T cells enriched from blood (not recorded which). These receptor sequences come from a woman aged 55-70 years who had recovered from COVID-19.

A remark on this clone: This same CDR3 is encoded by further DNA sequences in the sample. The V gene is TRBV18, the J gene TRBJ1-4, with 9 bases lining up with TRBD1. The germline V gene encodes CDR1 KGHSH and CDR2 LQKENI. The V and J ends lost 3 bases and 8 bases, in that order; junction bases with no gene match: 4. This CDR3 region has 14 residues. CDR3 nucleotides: TGTGCCAGCTCACCTTTGACAGGGGGAGAAAAACTGTTTTTT. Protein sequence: CASSPLTGGEKLFF.

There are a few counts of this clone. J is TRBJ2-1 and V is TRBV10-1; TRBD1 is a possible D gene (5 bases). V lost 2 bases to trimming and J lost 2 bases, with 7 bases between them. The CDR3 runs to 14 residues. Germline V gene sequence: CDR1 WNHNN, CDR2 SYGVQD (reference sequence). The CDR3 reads CASSEQGTYNEQFF. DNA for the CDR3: TGCGCCAGCAGTGAGCAGGGAACCTACAATGAGCAGTTCTTC.

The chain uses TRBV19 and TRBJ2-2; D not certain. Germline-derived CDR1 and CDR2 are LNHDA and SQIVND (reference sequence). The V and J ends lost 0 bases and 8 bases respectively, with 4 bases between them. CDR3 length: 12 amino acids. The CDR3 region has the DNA TGTGCCAGTAGTATAGAGGCAGGGGAGCTGTTTTTT. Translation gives CASSIEAGELFF.

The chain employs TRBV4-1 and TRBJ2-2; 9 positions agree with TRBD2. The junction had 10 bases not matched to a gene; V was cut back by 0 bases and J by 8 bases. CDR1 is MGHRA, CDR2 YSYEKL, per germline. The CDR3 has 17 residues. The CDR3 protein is CASSQEARAGGEGELFF. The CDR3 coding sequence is TGCGCCAGCAGCCAAGAGGCTCGAGCGGGGGGTGAGGGGGAGCTGTTTTTT.

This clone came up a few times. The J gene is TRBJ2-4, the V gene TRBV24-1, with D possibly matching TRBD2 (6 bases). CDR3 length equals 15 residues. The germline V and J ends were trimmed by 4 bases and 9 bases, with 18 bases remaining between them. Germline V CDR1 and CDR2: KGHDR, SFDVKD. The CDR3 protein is CATSDGSEAWGIQYF. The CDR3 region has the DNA TGTGCCACCAGTGACGGGAGTGAGGCATGGGGCATTCAGTACTTC.